This TCR beta chain was obtained from a study of cytomegalovirus exposure and HLA in healthy donors. Vbeta (60) and Jbeta (13) primers were used in the PCR. TCRdb keeps only in-frame clones here, not all; method: immunoSEQ multiplex PCR. The table includes about 240,000 clones, about 85% detected once. Details on this clone: As yet, its antigen is unknown.

Regarding the study as a whole: Per published reports, the classifier diagnosed cytomegalovirus status with high specificity and sensitivity. Rarity marked most TCR sequences, yet some public TCRs occurred in many donors.

The CDR3 is 15 amino acids. V gave up 0 bases and J gave up 6 bases, with 12 bases separating them. Germline CDR1 SGHRS, CDR2 YFSETQ. The sequence came from a girl aged 2 to 10 in good health and CMV-seronegative. Input material: PBMCs. This rearrangement joins TRBV5-1 to TRBJ2-2; perhaps TRBD1 as D (6 bases). The CDR3 coding sequence is TGCGCCAGCAGCTTGGAGGGACAAAGACCCGGGGAGCTGTTTTTT. This translates into CASSLEGQRPGELFF.